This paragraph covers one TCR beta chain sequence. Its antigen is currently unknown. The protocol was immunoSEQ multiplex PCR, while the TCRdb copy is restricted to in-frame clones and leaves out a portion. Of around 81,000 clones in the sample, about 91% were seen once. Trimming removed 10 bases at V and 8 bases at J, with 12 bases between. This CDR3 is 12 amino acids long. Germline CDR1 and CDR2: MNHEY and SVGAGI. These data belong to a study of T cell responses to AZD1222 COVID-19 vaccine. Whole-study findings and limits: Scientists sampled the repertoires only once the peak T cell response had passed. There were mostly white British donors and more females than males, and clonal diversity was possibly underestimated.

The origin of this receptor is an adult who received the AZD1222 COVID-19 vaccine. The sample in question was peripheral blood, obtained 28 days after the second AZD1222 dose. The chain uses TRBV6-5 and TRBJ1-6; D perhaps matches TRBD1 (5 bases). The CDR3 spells CATWGWDSPLHF. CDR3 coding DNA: TGTGCCACCTGGGGGTGGGATTCACCCCTCCACTTT.